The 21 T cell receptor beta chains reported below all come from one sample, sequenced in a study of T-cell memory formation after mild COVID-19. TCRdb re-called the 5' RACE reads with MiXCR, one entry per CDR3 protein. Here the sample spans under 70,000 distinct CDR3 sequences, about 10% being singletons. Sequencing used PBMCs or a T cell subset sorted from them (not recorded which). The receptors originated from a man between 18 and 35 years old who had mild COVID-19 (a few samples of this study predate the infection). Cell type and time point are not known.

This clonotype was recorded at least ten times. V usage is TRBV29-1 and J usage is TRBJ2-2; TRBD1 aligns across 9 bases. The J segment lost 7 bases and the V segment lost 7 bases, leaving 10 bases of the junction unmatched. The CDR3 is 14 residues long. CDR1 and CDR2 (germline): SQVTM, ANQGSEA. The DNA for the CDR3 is TGCAGCGGCGCTGACAGGGGGAACGGCGGGGAGCTGTTTTTT. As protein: CSGADRGNGGELFF.

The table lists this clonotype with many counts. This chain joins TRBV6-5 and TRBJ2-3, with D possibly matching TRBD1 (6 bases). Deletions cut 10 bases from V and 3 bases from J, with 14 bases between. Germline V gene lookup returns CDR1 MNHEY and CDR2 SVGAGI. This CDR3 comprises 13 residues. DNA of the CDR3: TGTGCCACCTGGGGGCCAGGGACAGATACGCAGTATTTT. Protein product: CATWGPGTDTQYF.

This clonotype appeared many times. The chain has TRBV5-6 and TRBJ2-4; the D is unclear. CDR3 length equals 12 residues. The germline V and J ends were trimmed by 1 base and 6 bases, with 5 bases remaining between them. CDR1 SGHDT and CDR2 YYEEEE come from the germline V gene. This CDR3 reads CASSLWGNIQYF. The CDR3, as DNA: TGTGCCAGCAGCTTGTGGGGAAACATTCAGTACTTC.

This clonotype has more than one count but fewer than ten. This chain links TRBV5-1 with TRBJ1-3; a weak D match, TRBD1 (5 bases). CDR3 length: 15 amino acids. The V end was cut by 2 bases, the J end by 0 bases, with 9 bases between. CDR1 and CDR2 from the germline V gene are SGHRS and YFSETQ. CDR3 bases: TGCGCCAGCAGCTTAGGGGTTCTCTCTGGAAACACCATATATTTT. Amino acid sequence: CASSLGVLSGNTIYF.

The CDR3 nucleotides read TGTGCCCTAGCCCCGGCGGGGTGGGGAGATACGCAGTATTTT. Translated, it gives CALAPAGWGDTQYF. The chain uses TRBV28 and TRBJ2-3; weak D call: TRBD2 (6 bases). Looked up from germline, CDR1 is MDHEN and CDR2 is SYDVKM. V lost 11 bases and J 5 bases, leaving 20 bases between the germline ends. There are 14 residues in the CDR3. Variable domain in full (rest from reference TRBV28 and TRBJ2-3): DVKVTQSSRYLVKRTGEKVFLECVQDMDHENMFWYRQDPGLGLRLIYFSYDVKMKEKGDIPEGYSVSREKKERFSLILESASTNQTSMYLCALAPAGWGDTQYFGPGTRLTVL.

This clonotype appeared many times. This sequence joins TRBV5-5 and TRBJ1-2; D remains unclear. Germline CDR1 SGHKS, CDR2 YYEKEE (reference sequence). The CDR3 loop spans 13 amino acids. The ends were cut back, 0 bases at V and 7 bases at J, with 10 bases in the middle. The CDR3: CASSLDQPFGYTF. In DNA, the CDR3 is TGTGCCAGCAGCTTGGACCAACCGTTTGGCTACACCTTC.

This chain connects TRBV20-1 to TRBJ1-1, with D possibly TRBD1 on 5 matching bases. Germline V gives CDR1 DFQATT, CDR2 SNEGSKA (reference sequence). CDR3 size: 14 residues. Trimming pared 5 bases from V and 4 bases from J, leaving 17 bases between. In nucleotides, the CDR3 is TGCAGTGCTCCCATCCCAGGGAGGGGCACTGAAGCTTTCTTT. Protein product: CSAPIPGRGTEAFF.

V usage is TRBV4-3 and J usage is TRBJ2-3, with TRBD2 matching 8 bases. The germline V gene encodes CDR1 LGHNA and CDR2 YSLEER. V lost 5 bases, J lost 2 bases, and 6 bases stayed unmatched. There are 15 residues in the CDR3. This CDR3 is CASSALAVITDTQYF. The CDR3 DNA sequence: TGCGCCAGCAGCGCACTAGCGGTGATCACAGATACGCAGTATTTT.

The CDR3 sequence is CASSGGNLFEQYV. CDR3 sequence (DNA): TGTGCCAGCAGTGGGGGGAATTTGTTCGAGCAGTACGTC. V gene TRBV28 combines with J gene TRBJ2-7, with D perhaps TRBD2 (6 bases). The V gene lost 5 bases and the J gene lost 6 bases, with 14 bases spanning the gap. CDR1 and CDR2 from the germline V gene are MDHEN and SYDVKM. The CDR3 sequence is 13 residues long.

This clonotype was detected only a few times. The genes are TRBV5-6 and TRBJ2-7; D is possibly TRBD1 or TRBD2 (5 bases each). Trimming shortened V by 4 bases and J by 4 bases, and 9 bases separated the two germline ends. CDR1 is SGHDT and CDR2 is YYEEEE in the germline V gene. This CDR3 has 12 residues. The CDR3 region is CASSVGVYEQYV. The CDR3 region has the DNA TGTGCCAGCAGCGTGGGGGTTTACGAGCAGTACGTC.

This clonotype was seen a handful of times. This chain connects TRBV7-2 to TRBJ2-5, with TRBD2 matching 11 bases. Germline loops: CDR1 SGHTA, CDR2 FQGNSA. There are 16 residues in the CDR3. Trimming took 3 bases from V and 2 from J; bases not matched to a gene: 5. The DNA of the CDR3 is TGTGCCAGCAGCTTGGCACCTAGCGGGGGGCAAGAGACCCAGTACTTC. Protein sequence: CASSLAPSGGQETQYF.

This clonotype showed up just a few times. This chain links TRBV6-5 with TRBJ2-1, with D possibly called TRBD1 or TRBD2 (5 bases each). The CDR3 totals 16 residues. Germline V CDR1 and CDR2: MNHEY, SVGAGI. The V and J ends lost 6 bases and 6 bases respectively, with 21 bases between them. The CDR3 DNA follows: TGTGCCAGCAGGGACCTCGGGACGGGACCTCCCAATGAGCAGTTCTTC. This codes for CASRDLGTGPPNEQFF.

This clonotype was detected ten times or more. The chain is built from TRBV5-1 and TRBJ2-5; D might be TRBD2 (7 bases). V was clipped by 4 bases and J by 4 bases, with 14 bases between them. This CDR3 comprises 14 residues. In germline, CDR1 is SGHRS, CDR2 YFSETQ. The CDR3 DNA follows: TGCGCCAGCAGCCCAAGGGGGGGGCGAGAGACCCAGTACTTC. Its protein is CASSPRGGRETQYF.

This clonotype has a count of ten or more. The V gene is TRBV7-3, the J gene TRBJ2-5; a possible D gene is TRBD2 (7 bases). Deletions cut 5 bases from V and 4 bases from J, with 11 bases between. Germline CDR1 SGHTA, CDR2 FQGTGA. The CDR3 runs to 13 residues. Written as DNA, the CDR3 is TGTGCCAGCAGCCGGGGGGCCCGAGAGACCCAGTACTTC. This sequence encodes CASSRGARETQYF.

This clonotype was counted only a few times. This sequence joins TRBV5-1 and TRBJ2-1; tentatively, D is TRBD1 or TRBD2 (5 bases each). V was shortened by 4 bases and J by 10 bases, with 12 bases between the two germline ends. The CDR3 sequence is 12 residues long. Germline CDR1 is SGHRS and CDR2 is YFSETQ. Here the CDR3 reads CASSAYGTEQFF. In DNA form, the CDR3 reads TGCGCCAGCAGCGCCTACGGGACGGAGCAGTTCTTC.

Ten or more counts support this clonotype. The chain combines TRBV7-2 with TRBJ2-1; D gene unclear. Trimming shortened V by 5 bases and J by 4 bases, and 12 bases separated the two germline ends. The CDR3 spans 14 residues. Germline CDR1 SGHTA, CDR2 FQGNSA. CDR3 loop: CASSRSTVYNEQFF. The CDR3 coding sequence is TGTGCCAGCAGCCGATCGACCGTGTACAATGAGCAGTTCTTC.

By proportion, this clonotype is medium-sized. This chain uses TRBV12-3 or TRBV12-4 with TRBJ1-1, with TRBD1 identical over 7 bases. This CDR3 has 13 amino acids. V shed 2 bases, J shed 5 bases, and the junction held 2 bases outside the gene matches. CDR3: CASSLPGGTEAFF. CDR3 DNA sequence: TGTGCCAGCAGTTTACCAGGGGGGACTGAAGCTTTCTTT.

The CDR3: CASSHGDGRTGELFF. CDR3 DNA: TGCGCCAGCAGCCACGGGGACGGGAGGACCGGGGAGCTGTTTTTT. The V call is TRBV4-3, the J call TRBJ2-2; 7 bases line up with TRBD2. V was pared by 3 bases and J by 5 bases, with 6 bases of the junction left unmatched. CDR3 size: 15 residues. Germline-derived CDR1 and CDR2 are LGHNA and YSLEER.

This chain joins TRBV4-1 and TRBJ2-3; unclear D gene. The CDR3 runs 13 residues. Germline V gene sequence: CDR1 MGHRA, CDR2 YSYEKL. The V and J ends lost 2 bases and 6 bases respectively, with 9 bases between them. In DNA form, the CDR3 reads TGCGCCAGCAGCCAATATCCGGGCGATACGCAGTATTTT. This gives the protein CASSQYPGDTQYF.

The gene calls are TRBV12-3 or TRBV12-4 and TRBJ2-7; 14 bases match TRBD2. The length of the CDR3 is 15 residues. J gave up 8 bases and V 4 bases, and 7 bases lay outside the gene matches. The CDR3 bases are TGTGCCAGCAGTTCCTCGGGACTAGCGGGGGTTCAGCAGTACTTC. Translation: CASSSSGLAGVQQYF.

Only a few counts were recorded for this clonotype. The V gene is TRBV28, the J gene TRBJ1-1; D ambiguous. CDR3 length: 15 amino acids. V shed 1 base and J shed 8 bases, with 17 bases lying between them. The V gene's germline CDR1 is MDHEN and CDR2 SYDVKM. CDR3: CASSLYPGARVEAFF. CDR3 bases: TGTGCCAGCAGTTTATACCCAGGAGCCCGAGTCGAAGCTTTCTTT.